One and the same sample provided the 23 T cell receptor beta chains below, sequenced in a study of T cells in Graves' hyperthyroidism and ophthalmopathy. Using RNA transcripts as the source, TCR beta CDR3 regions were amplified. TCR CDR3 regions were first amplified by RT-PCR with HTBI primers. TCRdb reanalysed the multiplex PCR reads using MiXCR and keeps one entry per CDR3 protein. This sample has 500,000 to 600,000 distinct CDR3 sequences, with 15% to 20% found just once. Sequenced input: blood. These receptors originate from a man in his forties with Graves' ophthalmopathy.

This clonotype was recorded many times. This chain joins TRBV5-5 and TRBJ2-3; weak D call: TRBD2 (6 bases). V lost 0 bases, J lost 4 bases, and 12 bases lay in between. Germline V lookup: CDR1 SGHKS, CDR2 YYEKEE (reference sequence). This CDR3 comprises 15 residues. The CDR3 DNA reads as TGTGCCAGCAGCTTGGGAACGGGAGCGGCAGATACGCAGTATTTT. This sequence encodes CASSLGTGAADTQYF.

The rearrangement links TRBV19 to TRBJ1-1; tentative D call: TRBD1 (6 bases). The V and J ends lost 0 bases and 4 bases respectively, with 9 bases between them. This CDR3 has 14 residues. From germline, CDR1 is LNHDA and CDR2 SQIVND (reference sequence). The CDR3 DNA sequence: TGTGCCAGTAGTATAGACAGGGGTGTCACTGAAGCTTTCTTT. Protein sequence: CASSIDRGVTEAFF. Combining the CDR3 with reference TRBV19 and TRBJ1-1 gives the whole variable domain DGGITQSPKYLFRKEGQNVTLSCEQNLNHDAMYWYRQDPGQGLRLIYYSQIVNDFQKGDIAEGYSVSREKKESFPLTVTSAQKNPTAFYLCASSIDRGVTEAFFGQGTRLTVV.

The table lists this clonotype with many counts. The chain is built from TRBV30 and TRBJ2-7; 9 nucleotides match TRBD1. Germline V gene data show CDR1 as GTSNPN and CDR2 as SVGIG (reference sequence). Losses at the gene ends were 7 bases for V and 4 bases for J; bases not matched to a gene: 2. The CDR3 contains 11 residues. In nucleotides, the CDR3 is TGTGCCTCCGGACAGGGGTACGAGCAGTACTTC. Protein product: CASGQGYEQYF.

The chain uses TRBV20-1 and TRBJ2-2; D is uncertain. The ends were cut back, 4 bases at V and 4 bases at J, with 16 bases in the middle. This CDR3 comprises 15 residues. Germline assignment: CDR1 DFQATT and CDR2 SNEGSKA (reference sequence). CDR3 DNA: TGCAGTGCTATTCGGCCCGAGAAATCCACCGGGGAGCTGTTTTTT. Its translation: CSAIRPEKSTGELFF.

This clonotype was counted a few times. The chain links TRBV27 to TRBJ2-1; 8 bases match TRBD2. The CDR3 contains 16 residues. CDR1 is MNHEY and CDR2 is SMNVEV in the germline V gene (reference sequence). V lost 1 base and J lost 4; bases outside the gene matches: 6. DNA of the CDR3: TGTGCCAGCAGTTTATGGAGCGGGAGCCCGTACAATGAGCAGTTCTTC. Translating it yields CASSLWSGSPYNEQFF.

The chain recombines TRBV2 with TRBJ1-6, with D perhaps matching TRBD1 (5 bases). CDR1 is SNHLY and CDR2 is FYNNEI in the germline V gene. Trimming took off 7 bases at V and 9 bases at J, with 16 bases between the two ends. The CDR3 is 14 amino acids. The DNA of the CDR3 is TGTGCCAGCACAACCGGGACGGGAAGTTCACCCCTCCACTTT. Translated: CASTTGTGSSPLHF.

Here the CDR3 reads CASREQGQETQYF. DNA for the CDR3: TGTGCCAGCAGAGAGCAGGGCCAAGAGACCCAGTACTTC. This sequence joins TRBV6-4 and TRBJ2-5, with D possibly matching TRBD1 (5 bases). Germline values: CDR1 MRHNA, CDR2 SNTAGT. This CDR3 is built from 13 residues. V was cut by 6 bases and J by 1 base, with 9 bases left in between.

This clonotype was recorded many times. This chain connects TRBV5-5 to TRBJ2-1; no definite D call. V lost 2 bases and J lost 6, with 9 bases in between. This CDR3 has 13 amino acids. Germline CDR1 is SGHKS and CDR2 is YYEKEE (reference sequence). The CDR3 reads CASSFFISNEQFF. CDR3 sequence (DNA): TGTGCCAGCAGCTTTTTCATCAGCAATGAGCAGTTCTTC.

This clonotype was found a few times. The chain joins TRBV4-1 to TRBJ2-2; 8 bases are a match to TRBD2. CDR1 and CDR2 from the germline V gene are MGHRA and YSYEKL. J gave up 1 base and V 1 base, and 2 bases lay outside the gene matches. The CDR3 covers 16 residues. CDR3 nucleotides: TGCGCCAGCAGCCAAGCTCTAGCGGGGAACACCGGGGAGCTGTTTTTT. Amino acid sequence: CASSQALAGNTGELFF.

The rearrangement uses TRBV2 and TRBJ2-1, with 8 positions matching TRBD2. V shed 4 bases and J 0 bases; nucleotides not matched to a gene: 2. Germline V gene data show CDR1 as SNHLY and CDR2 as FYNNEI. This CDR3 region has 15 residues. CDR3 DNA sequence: TGTGCCAGCAGTGTAGCGGGACCCTCCTACAATGAGCAGTTCTTC. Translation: CASSVAGPSYNEQFF.

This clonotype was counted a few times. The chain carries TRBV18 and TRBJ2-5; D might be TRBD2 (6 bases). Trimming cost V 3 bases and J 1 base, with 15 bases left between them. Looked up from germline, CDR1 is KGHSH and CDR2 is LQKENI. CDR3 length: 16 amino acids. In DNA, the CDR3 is TGTGCCAGCTCACCGCCGCGAAGCGGGTCCCAAGAGACCCAGTACTTC. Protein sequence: CASSPPRSGSQETQYF.

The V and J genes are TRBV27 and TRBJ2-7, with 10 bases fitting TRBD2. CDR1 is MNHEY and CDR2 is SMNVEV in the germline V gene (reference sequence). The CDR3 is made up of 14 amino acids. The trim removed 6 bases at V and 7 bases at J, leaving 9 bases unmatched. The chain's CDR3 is CASRGSGRASEQYF. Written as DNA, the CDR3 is TGTGCCAGCAGAGGGAGCGGGAGGGCCTCTGAGCAGTACTTC.

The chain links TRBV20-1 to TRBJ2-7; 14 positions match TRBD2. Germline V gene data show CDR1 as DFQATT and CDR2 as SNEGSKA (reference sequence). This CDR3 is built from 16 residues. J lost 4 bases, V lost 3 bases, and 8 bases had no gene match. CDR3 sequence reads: CSASFGTSGSPYEQYF. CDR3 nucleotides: TGCAGTGCTAGTTTTGGGACTAGCGGGAGTCCGTACGAGCAGTACTTC.

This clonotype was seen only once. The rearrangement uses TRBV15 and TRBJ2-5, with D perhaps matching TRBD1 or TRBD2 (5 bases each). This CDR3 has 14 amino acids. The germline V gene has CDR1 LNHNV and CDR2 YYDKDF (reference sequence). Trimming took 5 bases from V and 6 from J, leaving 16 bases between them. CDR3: CATSFWDEGKTQYF. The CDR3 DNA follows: TGTGCCACCAGCTTCTGGGACGAGGGAAAGACCCAGTACTTC.

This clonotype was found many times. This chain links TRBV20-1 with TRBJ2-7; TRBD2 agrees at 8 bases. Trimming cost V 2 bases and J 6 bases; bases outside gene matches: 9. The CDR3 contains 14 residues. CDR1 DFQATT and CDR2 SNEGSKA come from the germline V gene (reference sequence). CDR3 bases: TGCAGTGCTAGACTGACGGGACTAGGGGGCGAGCAGTACTTC. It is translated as CSARLTGLGGEQYF.

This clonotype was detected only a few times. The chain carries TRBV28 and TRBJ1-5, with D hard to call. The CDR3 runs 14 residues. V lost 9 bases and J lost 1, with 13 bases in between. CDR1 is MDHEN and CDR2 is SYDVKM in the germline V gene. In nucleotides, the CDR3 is TGTGCCAGTGCAAGTGTAAACAGCAATCAGCCCCAGCATTTT. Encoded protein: CASASVNSNQPQHF.

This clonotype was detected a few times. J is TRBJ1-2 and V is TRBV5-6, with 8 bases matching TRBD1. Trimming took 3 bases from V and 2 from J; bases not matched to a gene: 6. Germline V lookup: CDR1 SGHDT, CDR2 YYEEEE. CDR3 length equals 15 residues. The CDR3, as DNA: TGTGCCAGCAGCTCTTCAGGGGGCTTAAACTATGGCTACACCTTC. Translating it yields CASSSSGGLNYGYTF. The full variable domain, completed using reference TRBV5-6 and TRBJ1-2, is DAGVTQSPTHLIKTRGQQVTLRCSPKSGHDTVSWYQQALGQGPQFIFQYYEEEERQRGNFPDRFSGHQFPNYSSELNVNALLLGDSALYLCASSSSGGLNYGYTFGSGTRLTVV.

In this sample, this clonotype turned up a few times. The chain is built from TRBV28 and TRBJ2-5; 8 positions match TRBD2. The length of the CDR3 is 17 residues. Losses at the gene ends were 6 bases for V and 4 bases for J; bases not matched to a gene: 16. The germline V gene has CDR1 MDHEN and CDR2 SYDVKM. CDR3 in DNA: TGTGCCAGCAGCCGACGGGGGGGGGGATTTGAAGGAGAGACCCAGTACTTC. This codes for CASSRRGGGFEGETQYF.

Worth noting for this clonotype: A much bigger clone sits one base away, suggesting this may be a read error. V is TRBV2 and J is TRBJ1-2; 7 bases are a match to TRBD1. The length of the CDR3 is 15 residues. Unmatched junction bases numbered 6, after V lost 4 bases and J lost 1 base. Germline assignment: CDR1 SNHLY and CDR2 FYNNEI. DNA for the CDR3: TGTGCCAGCAGTGCGTCACAGGGGCATAACTATGGCTACACCTTC. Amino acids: CASSASQGHNYGYTF.

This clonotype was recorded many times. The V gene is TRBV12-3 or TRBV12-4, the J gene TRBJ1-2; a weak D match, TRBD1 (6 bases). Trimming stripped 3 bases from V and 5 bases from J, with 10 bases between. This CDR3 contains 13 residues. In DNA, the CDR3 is TGTGCCAGCAGTTTCCAGGGGCAATATGGCTACACCTTC. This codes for CASSFQGQYGYTF.

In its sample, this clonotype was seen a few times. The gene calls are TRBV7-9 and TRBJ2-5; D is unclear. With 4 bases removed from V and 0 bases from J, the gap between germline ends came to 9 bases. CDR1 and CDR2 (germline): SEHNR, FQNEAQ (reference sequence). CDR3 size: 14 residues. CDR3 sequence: CASSSLKHQETQYF. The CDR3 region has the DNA TGTGCCAGCAGCTCCCTCAAGCACCAAGAGACCCAGTACTTC.

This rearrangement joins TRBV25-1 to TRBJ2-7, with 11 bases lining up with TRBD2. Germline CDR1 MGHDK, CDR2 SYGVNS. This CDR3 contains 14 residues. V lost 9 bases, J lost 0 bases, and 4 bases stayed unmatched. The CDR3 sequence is CASISGRASYEQYF. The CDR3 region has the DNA TGTGCCAGTATTAGCGGGAGGGCCTCCTACGAGCAGTACTTC.

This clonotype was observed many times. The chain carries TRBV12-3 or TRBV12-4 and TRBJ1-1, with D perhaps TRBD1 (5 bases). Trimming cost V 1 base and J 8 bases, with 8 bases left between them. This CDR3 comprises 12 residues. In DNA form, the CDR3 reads TGTGCCAGCAGTTTAGTACGGGGGGAAGCTTTCTTT. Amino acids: CASSLVRGEAFF.